This T cell receptor beta chain stems from a study of blood T cell repertoires in COVID-19. Across the whole study: Samples representing acute and convalescent COVID-19 were sourced from the United States, Italy and Spain. T cells, B-cell-depleted T cells, or PBMCs supplied cDNA or gDNA.

Authors' methods: Reference gene primer amplification gave estimated nucleated cell counts. Assay: immunoSEQ multiplex PCR; the TCRdb copy retains only in-frame clones and omits some. The D gene and trimming were derived from the DNA, and the V and J assignments and clone size from that table. This sample has 130,000 to 150,000 clones, with about nine tenths found just once. This clone has more than one count but fewer than ten. This CDR3 is 15 amino acids long. In germline, CDR1 is LNHDA, CDR2 SQIVND (reference sequence). Trimming left V 3 bases short and J 4 bases short, with 13 bases between. The chain carries TRBV19 and TRBJ1-5; no clear D. Input material: peripheral blood. This TCR was recovered from a human donor in a cohort sampled during active COVID-19. The CDR3 DNA follows: TGTGCCAGTAGTATGGTCGCAGGCCGTAATCAGCCCCAGCATTTT. Protein product: CASSMVAGRNQPQHF.